This T cell receptor beta chain was recorded in a study of blood T cells in healthy people across ages. For the second PCR, which ran for about 7 to 11 cycles, a sample-barcoded 5' primer and a J-beta primer mix were used. TCRdb reanalysed the 5' RACE reads using MiXCR and keeps one entry per CDR3 protein. The sample shows fewer than 650,000 distinct CDR3 sequences, over 25% of them seen only once. This clonotype has just a few counts. The CDR3 has 16 amino acids. Germline trimming cut 0 bases from V and 3 bases from J; bases unmatched to any gene: 8. Germline CDR1 is MNHEY and CDR2 is SVGAGI. Whenever a sample was processed, at least 6 million PBMCs were isolated. This sample was also put to use in a study of T cells of mothers and their children. From that report: Every mother supplied over 8.5 million TCR beta CDR3 reads and every child around 3 million.

The clonotype was recovered from a boy under 10 years old in good health. The chain is built from TRBV6-5 and TRBJ2-7; TRBD2 matches at 7 bases. Material: blood. The CDR3 sequence: CASSYSPGGFVYEQYF. The CDR3 DNA sequence: TGTGCCAGCAGTTACTCCCCGGGGGGATTTGTCTACGAGCAGTACTTC.